This T cell receptor beta chain stems from a study of vaccination and CD4 T cells after COVID-19. Note on this clonotype: The antigen is undetermined.

Regarding treatment: roughly 10-day PBMC culture with coronavirus spike peptide pools or control peptides (ViraFEST assay). Cell culture was performed with two million PBMCs per well in the presence of approximately 10 IU/ml IL-2 and 7.5 to 10 ug/ml peptide pools. Sequencing of cultured CD4+ T cell DNA used the Oncomine TCR Beta short-read assay. CD4+ T cells were cultured, and genomic DNA was extracted from them. TCRdb processed the PCR reads anew with MiXCR; each CDR3 protein has one entry. The sample carries around 19,000 distinct CDR3 sequences, roughly 40% recorded once. The germline gives CDR1 MNHNS, CDR2 SASEGT. The CDR3 spans 15 residues. The V and J ends lost 6 bases and 0 bases, in that order; junction bases with no gene match: 4.

The V call is TRBV6-1, the J call TRBJ2-1; TRBD1 matches 8 bases. This sample comprised CD4+ T cells from blood, cultured in vitro, obtained before SARS-CoV-2 vaccination. The TCR sequence derives from a human donor who received a COVID-19 vaccine. The CDR3 nucleotides are TGTGCCAGCAGAAGGACAGGGAGCTCCTACAATGAGCAGTTCTTC. Its protein product is CASRRTGSSYNEQFF.